Below are 19 T cell receptor beta chains sequenced from a single sample in a study of blood T cell repertoires in COVID-19. Method: immunoSEQ multiplex PCR; TCRdb's copy keeps in-frame clones and lacks some. The sample lists about 98,000 clones, 75% to 85% occurring once. Sample: peripheral blood. The receptors here all came from a man between 65 and 85 years old with acute or convalescent COVID-19.

The chain uses TRBV3-1 (or the pseudogene TRBV3-2) and TRBJ2-7, with TRBD2 matching over 8 bases. Germline V CDR1 and CDR2: LGHDT, YNNKEL (reference sequence). V was clipped by 7 bases and J by 5 bases; unmatched bases: 7. This CDR3 is 13 amino acids long. The CDR3 region has the DNA TGTGCCAGCAAGGGGACTAGTCGACACGAGCAGTACTTC. Amino acids: CASKGTSRHEQYF.

This clone appeared a single time. V gene TRBV10-2 combines with J gene TRBJ1-6; 8 nucleotides align to TRBD1. V was pared by 11 bases and J by 5 bases, with 5 bases of the junction left unmatched. CDR3 length: 13 residues. The V gene's germline CDR1 is WSHSY and CDR2 SAAADI. In nucleotides, the CDR3 is TGCGCCGTCCAACAGGGGGATAATTCACCCCTCCACTTT. Amino acids: CAVQQGDNSPLHF.

V gene TRBV6-6 combines with J gene TRBJ1-1; maybe TRBD1 (5 bases). V was cut by 5 bases and J by 10 bases, with 14 bases left in between. The length of the CDR3 is 12 residues. Germline-derived CDR1 and CDR2 are MNHNY and SVGAGI (reference sequence). The CDR3 protein is CASSARGAGAFF. CDR3 nucleotide sequence: TGTGCCAGCAGTGCTAGGGGCGCCGGAGCTTTCTTT.

In its sample, this clone was seen a few times. The rearrangement uses TRBV29-1 and TRBJ2-5; 11 bases fit TRBD2. The junction had 4 bases not matched to a gene; V was cut back by 7 bases and J by 3 bases. Germline V gene data show CDR1 as SQVTM and CDR2 as ANQGSEA. CDR3 length: 13 amino acids. The CDR3 nucleotides read TGCAGCGCTCCGGGACTAGCGGAAGAGACCCAGTACTTC. The encoded protein is CSAPGLAEETQYF.

The chain is built from TRBV27 and TRBJ2-2; a weak D match, TRBD1 (6 bases). Trimming removed 9 bases from V and 6 bases from J, with 23 bases in between. Per germline, CDR1 MNHEY and CDR2 SMNVEV (reference sequence). There are 16 residues in the CDR3. For the CDR3, the DNA is TGTGCCAGTCGAAGGACAGAGTCGAATCTTCCCGGGGAGCTGTTTTTT. Translated: CASRRTESNLPGELFF.

The chain links TRBV21-1 to TRBJ2-7; whether TRBD1, the table's D call, matches the DNA was not checked. TRBV21-1 is tagged as a pseudogene. This CDR3 is 15 amino acids long. Written as DNA, the CDR3 is TGTGCCAGCAGCAAAGGGGGCAGGGGACCCTACGAGCAGTACTTC. As protein: CASSKGGRGPYEQYF.

V gene TRBV7-3 combines with J gene TRBJ1-1; no clear D. The CDR3 is 14 amino acids. The germline gives CDR1 SGHTA, CDR2 FQGTGA. V lost 6 bases and J lost 3, with 14 bases in between. CDR3 sequence: CASSPRAGHTEAFF. Written as DNA, the CDR3 is TGTGCCAGCAGTCCTAGGGCGGGTCACACTGAAGCTTTCTTT.

This clone was observed many times. The chain has TRBV29-1 and TRBJ2-2; TRBD1 agrees at 9 bases. This CDR3 contains 14 residues. The V and J ends lost 7 bases and 1 base, in that order; junction bases with no gene match: 4. Germline-derived CDR1 and CDR2 are SQVTM and ANQGSEA. This CDR3 reads CSAKGQGNTGELFF. As DNA, the CDR3 is TGCAGCGCAAAGGGACAGGGGAACACCGGGGAGCTGTTTTTT.

The gene calls are TRBV5-1 and TRBJ1-6; the match to TRBD1 covers 7 bases. Germline values: CDR1 SGHRS, CDR2 YFSETQ. V was clipped by 4 bases and J by 9 bases; unmatched bases: 13. The CDR3 runs 16 residues. CDR3 nucleotides: TGCGCCAGCAGCCCGGCAACCCGACAGGGTGGTTCACCCCTCCACTTT. Encoded protein: CASSPATRQGGSPLHF.

The V and J genes are TRBV4-3 and TRBJ2-1, with a tentative D call TRBD2 (6 bases). Trimming cost V 1 base and J 7 bases, with 17 bases left between them. This CDR3 contains 16 residues. Germline V gene sequence: CDR1 LGHNA, CDR2 YSLEER. Here the CDR3 reads CASSQGLAVGGNEQFF. For the CDR3, the DNA is TGCGCCAGCAGCCAAGGATTAGCGGTAGGAGGGAATGAGCAGTTCTTC.

V gene TRBV5-1 combines with J gene TRBJ1-1; 8 bases map to TRBD1. The germline V gene encodes CDR1 SGHRS and CDR2 YFSETQ. This CDR3 has 13 residues. J lost 4 bases, V lost 3 bases, and 2 bases had no gene match. The chain's CDR3 is CASSSGQVTEAFF. As DNA, the CDR3 is TGCGCCAGCAGCTCGGGACAGGTCACTGAAGCTTTCTTT.

The chain uses TRBV7-2 and TRBJ2-5; tentative D call: TRBD1 (5 bases). CDR1 and CDR2 from the germline V gene are SGHTA and FQGNSA. The CDR3 loop spans 15 amino acids. V lost 3 bases and J lost 4, with 15 bases in between. The CDR3 DNA reads as TGTGCCAGCAGCTTGAGTTTGACTCAGGGAGAGACCCAGTACTTC. Translated, it gives CASSLSLTQGETQYF.

The chain uses TRBV11-2 and TRBJ2-3; 10 bases match TRBD1. Trimming removed 10 bases from V and 2 bases from J; junction bases left unmatched: 6. The length of the CDR3 is 14 residues. From germline, CDR1 is SGHAT and CDR2 FQNNGV. The CDR3 reads CATKTGGHTDTQYF. DNA of the CDR3: TGTGCCACAAAGACAGGGGGCCACACAGATACGCAGTATTTT.

J is TRBJ2-3 and V is TRBV9, with TRBD2 matching over 9 bases. Unmatched junction bases numbered 11, after V lost 4 bases and J lost 5 bases. CDR3 length: 16 amino acids. From germline, CDR1 is SGDLS and CDR2 YYNGEE. CDR3 amino acids: CASSPHRAGGGDTQYF. In DNA form, the CDR3 reads TGTGCCAGCAGCCCTCACCGGGCGGGAGGGGGAGATACGCAGTATTTT.

Only a few counts were recorded for this clone. CDR3 coding DNA: TGTGCCAGCAGTCCACTTAATCCGGGACAGGCTGGAAACACCATATATTTT. Protein: CASSPLNPGQAGNTIYF. The V and J genes are TRBV27 and TRBJ1-3; 8 nucleotides line up with TRBD1. CDR1 and CDR2 (germline): MNHEY, SMNVEV (reference sequence). The J segment lost 2 bases and the V segment lost 5 bases, leaving 11 bases of the junction unmatched. The CDR3 covers 17 residues.

This clone showed up just a few times. The chain joins TRBV5-5 to TRBJ1-1; tentatively, D is TRBD1 (6 bases). CDR1 and CDR2 from the germline V gene are SGHKS and YYEKEE (reference sequence). The CDR3 runs to 11 residues. Trimming shortened V by 3 bases and J by 6 bases, and 6 bases separated the two germline ends. As DNA, the CDR3 is TGTGCCAGCAGCTGGGGGCCTGAAGCTTTCTTT. Translation gives CASSWGPEAFF.

The genes are TRBV6-2 or TRBV6-3 and TRBJ2-5; D is perhaps TRBD2 (5 bases). V lost 2 bases to trimming and J lost 6 bases, with 13 bases between them. This CDR3 is 14 amino acids long. Germline V gives CDR1 MNHEY, CDR2 SVGEGT. DNA for the CDR3: TGTGCCAGCAGTTACCCCGGACTTGAGAAGACCCAGTACTTC. Protein: CASSYPGLEKTQYF.

This sequence joins TRBV5-1 and TRBJ1-4; 7 bases match TRBD1. Per germline, CDR1 SGHRS and CDR2 YFSETQ. Trimming at V came to 5 bases and at J to 12 bases, leaving 13 bases not matched to a gene. CDR3 length: 14 residues. The DNA of the CDR3 is TGCGCCAGCAGTTCAGACAGGGATTGGGGGGAACTGTTTTTT. Translated: CASSSDRDWGELFF.

The chain employs TRBV5-1 and TRBJ2-1, with 12 bases matching TRBD2. Germline lookup yields CDR1 SGHRS and CDR2 YFSETQ. CDR3 length equals 16 residues. Trimming cost V 4 bases and J 7 bases; bases outside gene matches: 9. The CDR3 here is CASSLTLAGGPNEQFF. In DNA form, the CDR3 reads TGCGCCAGCAGCCTAACCCTAGCGGGAGGGCCTAATGAGCAGTTCTTC.